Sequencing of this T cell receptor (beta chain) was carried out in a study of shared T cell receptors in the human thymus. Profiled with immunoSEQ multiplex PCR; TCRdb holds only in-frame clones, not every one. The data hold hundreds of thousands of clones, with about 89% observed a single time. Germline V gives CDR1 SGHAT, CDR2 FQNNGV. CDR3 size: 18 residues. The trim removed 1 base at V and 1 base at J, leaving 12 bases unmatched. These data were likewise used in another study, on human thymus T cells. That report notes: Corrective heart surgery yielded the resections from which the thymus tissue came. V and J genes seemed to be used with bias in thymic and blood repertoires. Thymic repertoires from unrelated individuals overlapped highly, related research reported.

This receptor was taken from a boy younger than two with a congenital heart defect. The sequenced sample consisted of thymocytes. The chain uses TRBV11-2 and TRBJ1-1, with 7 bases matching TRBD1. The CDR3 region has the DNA TGTGCCAGCAGCTTAGCACCGAGATTCGGACAGGAGAACACTGAAGCTTTCTTT. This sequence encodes CASSLAPRFGQENTEAFF.